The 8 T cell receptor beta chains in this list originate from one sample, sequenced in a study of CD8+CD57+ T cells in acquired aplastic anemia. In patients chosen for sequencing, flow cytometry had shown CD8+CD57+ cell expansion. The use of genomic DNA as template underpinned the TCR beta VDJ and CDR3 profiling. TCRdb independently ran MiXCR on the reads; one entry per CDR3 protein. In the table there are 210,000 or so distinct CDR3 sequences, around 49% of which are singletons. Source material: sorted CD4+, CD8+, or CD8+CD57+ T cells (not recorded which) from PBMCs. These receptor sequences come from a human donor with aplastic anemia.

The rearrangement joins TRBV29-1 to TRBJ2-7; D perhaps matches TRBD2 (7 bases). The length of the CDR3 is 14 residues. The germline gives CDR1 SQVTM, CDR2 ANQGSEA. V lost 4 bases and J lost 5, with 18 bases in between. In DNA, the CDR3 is TGCAGCGTTGGTCGTGCCTCGGGGGGCGACGAGCAGTACTTC. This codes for CSVGRASGGDEQYF.

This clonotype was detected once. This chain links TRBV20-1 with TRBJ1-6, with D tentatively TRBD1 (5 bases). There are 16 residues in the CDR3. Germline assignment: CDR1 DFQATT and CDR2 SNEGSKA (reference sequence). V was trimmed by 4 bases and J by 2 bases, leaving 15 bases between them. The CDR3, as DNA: TGCAGTGCTATGGACGGGGGAAGGGCCTATAATTCACCCCTCCACTTT. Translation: CSAMDGGRAYNSPLHF.

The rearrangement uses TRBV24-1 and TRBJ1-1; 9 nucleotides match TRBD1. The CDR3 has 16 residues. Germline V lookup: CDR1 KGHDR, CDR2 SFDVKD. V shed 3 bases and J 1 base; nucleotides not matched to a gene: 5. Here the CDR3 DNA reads TGTGCCACCAGTGATCTTACAGGGGGCTGGAACACTGAAGCTTTCTTT. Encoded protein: CATSDLTGGWNTEAFF.

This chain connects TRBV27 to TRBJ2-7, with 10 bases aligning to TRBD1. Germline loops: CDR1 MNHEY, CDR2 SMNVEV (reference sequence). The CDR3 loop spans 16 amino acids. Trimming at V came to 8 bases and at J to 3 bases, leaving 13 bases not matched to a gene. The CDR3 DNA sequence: TGTGCCAGCCGACCGGCCATAGGACAGGGGGGCTACGAGCAGTACTTC. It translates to CASRPAIGQGGYEQYF.

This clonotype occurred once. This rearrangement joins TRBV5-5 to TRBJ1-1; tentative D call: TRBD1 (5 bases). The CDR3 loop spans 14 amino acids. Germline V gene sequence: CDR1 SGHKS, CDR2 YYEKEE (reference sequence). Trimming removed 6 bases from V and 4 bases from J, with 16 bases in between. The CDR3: CASTPGGRSTEAFF. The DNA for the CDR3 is TGTGCCAGCACCCCGGGGGGAAGGTCCACTGAAGCTTTCTTT.

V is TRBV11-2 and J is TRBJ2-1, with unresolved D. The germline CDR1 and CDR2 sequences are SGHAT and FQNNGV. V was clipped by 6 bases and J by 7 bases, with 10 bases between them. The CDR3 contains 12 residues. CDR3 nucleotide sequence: TGTGCCAGCAGGCTAGGGCATAATGAGCAGTTCTTC. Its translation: CASRLGHNEQFF.

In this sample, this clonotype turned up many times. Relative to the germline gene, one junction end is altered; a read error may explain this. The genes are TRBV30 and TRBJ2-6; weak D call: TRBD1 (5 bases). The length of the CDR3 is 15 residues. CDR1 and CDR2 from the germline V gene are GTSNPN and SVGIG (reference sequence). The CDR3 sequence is CVWSDRGSGANVLTF. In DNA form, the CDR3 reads TGTGTCTGGAGTGATAGGGGCTCTGGGGCCAACGTCCTGACTTTC. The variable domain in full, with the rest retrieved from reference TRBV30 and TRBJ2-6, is SQTIHQWPATLVQPVGSPLSLECTVEGTSNPNLYWYRQAAGRGLQLLFYSVGIGQISSEVPQNLSASRPQDRQFILSSKKLLLSDSGFYLCVWSDRGSGANVLTFGAGSRLTVL.

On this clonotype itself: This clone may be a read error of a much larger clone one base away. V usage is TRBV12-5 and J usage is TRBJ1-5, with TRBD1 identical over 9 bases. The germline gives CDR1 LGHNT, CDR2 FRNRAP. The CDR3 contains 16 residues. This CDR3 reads CASGTGTGYSNQPRHF. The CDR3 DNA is TGTGCTAGTGGTACCGGGACAGGGTATAGCAATCAGCCCCGGCATTTT.